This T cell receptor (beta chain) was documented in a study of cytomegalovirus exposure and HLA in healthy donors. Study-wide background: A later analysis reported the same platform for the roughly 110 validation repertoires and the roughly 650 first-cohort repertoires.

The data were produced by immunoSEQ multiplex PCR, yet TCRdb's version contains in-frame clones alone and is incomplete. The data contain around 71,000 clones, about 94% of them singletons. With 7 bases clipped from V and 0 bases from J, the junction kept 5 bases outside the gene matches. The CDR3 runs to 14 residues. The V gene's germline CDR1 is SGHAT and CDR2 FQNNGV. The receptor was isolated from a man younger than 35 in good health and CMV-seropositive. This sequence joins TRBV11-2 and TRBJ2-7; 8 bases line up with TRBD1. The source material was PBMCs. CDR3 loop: CASTSQGASYEQYF. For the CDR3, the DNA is TGTGCCAGCACCTCTCAGGGGGCCTCCTACGAGCAGTACTTC.